The 22 T cell receptor beta chains given below trace back to one sample, sequenced in a study of CD8 T cells in Susac syndrome. RNA totalling roughly 0.45 to 1 ug underwent reverse transcription with random hexamers. Each CDR3 protein is one row after TCRdb ran MiXCR on the immunoSEQ multiplex PCR reads. There are under 200,000 distinct CDR3 sequences in the sample; roughly nine tenths occur only once, and around 0.085% lies in the top ten. Source material: CD4+ T cells from PBMCs. The origin of the receptors is a human donor with Susac syndrome.

V usage is TRBV13 and J usage is TRBJ2-1; D might be TRBD2 (6 bases). The germline gives CDR1 PRHDT, CDR2 FYEKMQ (reference sequence). V was shortened by 5 bases and J by 6 bases, with 20 bases between the two germline ends. The CDR3 is made up of 16 amino acids. The chain's CDR3 is CASSTRRSGLPNEQFF. CDR3 in DNA: TGTGCCAGCAGCACTCGTAGAAGCGGACTACCCAATGAGCAGTTCTTC.

The chain carries TRBV4-1 and TRBJ1-4, with a weak D call TRBD1 (5 bases). Per germline, CDR1 MGHRA and CDR2 YSYEKL. Trimming shortened V by 4 bases and J by 7 bases, and 13 bases separated the two germline ends. The CDR3 totals 14 residues. The DNA for the CDR3 is TGCGCCAGCAGCCCGCAGGGCCTGAGTGAAAAACTGTTTTTT. This sequence encodes CASSPQGLSEKLFF.

This chain links TRBV7-9 with TRBJ1-4; TRBD1 agrees at 7 bases. There are 14 residues in the CDR3. Germline V lookup: CDR1 SEHNR, CDR2 FQNEAQ (reference sequence). The V gene end was trimmed by 6 bases and the J gene end by 2 bases; junction bases not matched to a gene: 3. CDR3 residues: CASRGGQTNEKLFF. CDR3 DNA sequence: TGTGCCAGCAGGGGGGGACAGACTAATGAAAAACTGTTTTTT.

This chain connects TRBV7-3 to TRBJ2-7; 8 positions agree with TRBD2. The CDR3 is made up of 13 amino acids. Germline V CDR1 and CDR2: SGHTA, FQGTGA. The V and J ends lost 5 bases and 3 bases, in that order; junction bases with no gene match: 3. Written as DNA, the CDR3 is TGTGCCAGCAGCCTCCTAGCGGGCTACGAGCAGTACTTC. It yields the protein CASSLLAGYEQYF.

This clonotype was seen a single time. The gene calls are TRBV7-2 and TRBJ1-2; D possibly corresponds to TRBD1 (6 bases). Trimming stripped 1 base from V and 2 bases from J, with 14 bases between. This CDR3 spans 16 amino acids. The germline CDR1 and CDR2 sequences are SGHTA and FQGNSA. The CDR3 DNA reads as TGTGCCAGCAGCTTAGGGGGGCGCAGGCGAAACTATGGCTACACCTTC. Translating it yields CASSLGGRRRNYGYTF. Variable domain in full (rest from reference TRBV7-2 and TRBJ1-2): GAGVSQSPSNKVTEKGKDVELRCDPISGHTALYWYRQSLGQGLEFLIYFQGNSAPDKSGLPSDRFSAERTGGSVSTLTIQRTQQEDSAVYLCASSLGGRRRNYGYTFGSGTRLTVV.

The V and J genes are TRBV4-1 and TRBJ2-3, with D perhaps assigned TRBD1 or TRBD2 (5 bases each). This CDR3 contains 13 residues. Trimming pared 11 bases from V and 5 bases from J, leaving 17 bases between. CDR1 is MGHRA and CDR2 is YSYEKL in the germline V gene. The CDR3 DNA reads TGCGCCTCAGCATTACTAGGGGAAGATACGCAGTATTTT. It codes for CASALLGEDTQYF.

The gene calls are TRBV9 and TRBJ2-7; D remains unclear. The length of the CDR3 is 15 residues. From germline, CDR1 is SGDLS and CDR2 YYNGEE. Trimming left V 4 bases short and J 3 bases short, with 17 bases between. The CDR3 spells CASSQTVAFGYEQYF. CDR3 DNA sequence: TGTGCCAGCAGCCAAACCGTGGCGTTTGGCTACGAGCAGTACTTC.

The rearrangement links TRBV5-8 to TRBJ1-5, with D maybe TRBD1 (6 bases). The CDR3 sequence is 15 residues long. V was trimmed by 0 bases and J by 5 bases, leaving 12 bases between them. CDR1 is SGHTS, CDR2 YDEGEE, per germline. The CDR3: CASSLGGRQDQPQHF. DNA for the CDR3: TGTGCCAGCAGCTTGGGGGGGCGCCAGGATCAGCCCCAGCATTTT. Full variable domain (rest looked up from reference TRBV5-8 and TRBJ1-5): EAGVTQSPTHLIKTRGQQATLRCSPISGHTSVYWYQQALGLGLQFLLWYDEGEERNRGNFPPRFSGRQFPNYSSELNVNALELEDSALYLCASSLGGRQDQPQHFGDGTRLSIL.

This clonotype was seen a single time. The chain carries TRBV29-1 and TRBJ2-1; no clear D. CDR3 size: 14 residues. Germline values: CDR1 SQVTM, CDR2 ANQGSEA. The V and J ends lost 6 bases and 8 bases respectively, with 20 bases between them. CDR3 sequence (DNA): TGCAGCGTCGCTCTAGTTTTCCGACACGATGAGCAGTTCTTC. It specifies CSVALVFRHDEQFF.

The rearrangement joins TRBV30 to TRBJ1-1; D gene uncertain. Deletions cut 4 bases from V and 4 bases from J, with 13 bases between. The germline gives CDR1 GTSNPN, CDR2 SVGIG (reference sequence). This CDR3 region has 13 residues. The CDR3 spells CAWMGGWATEAFF. The CDR3 DNA sequence: TGTGCCTGGATGGGAGGGTGGGCCACTGAAGCTTTCTTT.

The chain links TRBV12-3 or TRBV12-4 to TRBJ1-1; maybe TRBD1 (6 bases). CDR3 length: 14 amino acids. Trimming removed 6 bases from V and 5 bases from J, with 16 bases in between. CDR3 sequence: CASSLQGRGTEAFF. For the CDR3, the DNA is TGTGCCAGCAGCCTACAGGGCAGAGGTACTGAAGCTTTCTTT.

This chain joins TRBV20-1 and TRBJ2-7, with 7 bases matching TRBD2. Germline V gene lookup returns CDR1 DFQATT and CDR2 SNEGSKA (reference sequence). This CDR3 has 14 amino acids. Trimming removed 0 bases from V and 3 bases from J; junction bases left unmatched: 5. CDR3 in DNA: TGCAGTGCTAGAGATTTTTCTAGCGGCTACGAGCAGTACTTC. This sequence encodes CSARDFSSGYEQYF.

The count of this clonotype is one. The V and J genes are TRBV4-1 and TRBJ1-4, with D uncertain. The V and J ends lost 2 bases and 2 bases respectively, with 6 bases between them. The germline CDR1 and CDR2 sequences are MGHRA and YSYEKL. The CDR3 length is 14 residues. This CDR3 reads CASSQSQTNEKLFF. In DNA, the CDR3 is TGCGCCAGCAGCCAATCACAGACTAATGAAAAACTGTTTTTT.

The gene calls are TRBV27 and TRBJ2-7; D perhaps matches TRBD2 (5 bases). This CDR3 has 14 amino acids. Germline V lookup: CDR1 MNHEY, CDR2 SMNVEV (reference sequence). The V end lost 5 bases, the J end lost 0 bases, and 11 bases lay between the germline ends. The CDR3 coding sequence is TGTGCCAGCAGTGCAGACCGGGACTCCTACGAGCAGTACTTC. It is translated as CASSADRDSYEQYF.

The chain has TRBV18 and TRBJ2-5, with 8 positions matching TRBD1. V was pared by 3 bases and J by 4 bases, with 7 bases of the junction left unmatched. The CDR3 consists of 15 residues. Germline V CDR1 and CDR2: KGHSH, LQKENI. CDR3: CASSPPGGIGETQYF. CDR3 DNA: TGTGCCAGCTCACCGCCAGGGGGCATAGGAGAGACCCAGTACTTC.

The gene calls are TRBV19 and TRBJ2-7; 9 bases fit TRBD2. The V and J ends lost 5 bases and 4 bases, in that order; junction bases with no gene match: 6. The CDR3 has 14 amino acids. Germline V CDR1 and CDR2: LNHDA, SQIVND (reference sequence). The CDR3 coding sequence is TGTGCCAGTAGTTCAGCGGGGGGATTATACGAGCAGTACTTC. This sequence encodes CASSSAGGLYEQYF.

The chain employs TRBV13 and TRBJ2-3; D may be TRBD1 (6 bases). The CDR3 is made up of 14 amino acids. The germline V gene has CDR1 PRHDT and CDR2 FYEKMQ (reference sequence). The V end lost 6 bases, the J end lost 4 bases, and 14 bases lay between the germline ends. CDR3 in DNA: TGTGCCAGCAGATTTTCAGGGGCGGCAGATACGCAGTATTTT. Encoded protein: CASRFSGAADTQYF.

The chain joins TRBV11-2 to TRBJ2-4; D might be TRBD1 (6 bases). This CDR3 has 16 residues. Germline CDR1 is SGHAT and CDR2 is FQNNGV. V lost 5 bases and J lost 4, with 18 bases in between. CDR3 residues: CASSPRERTDKNIQYF. The CDR3 DNA reads as TGTGCCAGCAGCCCGAGGGAAAGGACAGATAAAAACATTCAGTACTTC. Full variable domain (outside the CDR3, taken from reference TRBV11-2 and TRBJ2-4): EAGVAQSPRYKIIEKRQSVAFWCNPISGHATLYWYQQILGQGPKLLIQFQNNGVVDDSQLPKDRFSAERLKGVDSTLKIQPAKLEDSAVYLCASSPRERTDKNIQYFGAGTRLSVL.

This chain uses TRBV19 with TRBJ2-5, with D unclear. The V end was cut by 0 bases, the J end by 4 bases, with 3 bases between. The CDR3 extends over 12 amino acids. CDR1 and CDR2 from the germline V gene are LNHDA and SQIVND (reference sequence). The CDR3, as DNA: TGTGCCAGTAGTATAGACACAGAGACCCAGTACTTC. This sequence encodes CASSIDTETQYF. The full variable domain, rest sourced from reference TRBV19 and TRBJ2-5, is DGGITQSPKYLFRKEGQNVTLSCEQNLNHDAMYWYRQDPGQGLRLIYYSQIVNDFQKGDIAEGYSVSREKKESFPLTVTSAQKNPTAFYLCASSIDTETQYFGPGTRLLVL.

This clonotype was detected a few times. The V gene is TRBV4-1, the J gene TRBJ2-3; D might be TRBD1 (6 bases). Trimming removed 0 bases from V and 3 bases from J, with 10 bases in between. Looked up from germline, CDR1 is MGHRA and CDR2 is YSYEKL. The CDR3 covers 15 residues. CDR3 region: CASSQDGQGTDTQYF. The DNA of the CDR3 is TGCGCCAGCAGCCAAGATGGGCAGGGGACAGATACGCAGTATTTT.

The chain combines TRBV5-1 with TRBJ2-5, with D perhaps given as TRBD1 or TRBD2 (6 bases each). Trimming shortened V by 1 base and J by 3 bases, and 13 bases separated the two germline ends. CDR1 and CDR2 from the germline V gene are SGHRS and YFSETQ. The CDR3 is made up of 15 amino acids. CDR3 region: CASSLNSGGEETQYF. DNA of the CDR3: TGCGCCAGCAGCTTGAATTCCGGGGGCGAAGAGACCCAGTACTTC.

The CDR3 region is CSARAADTQYF. The CDR3 DNA reads TGCAGTGCTAGGGCGGCAGATACGCAGTATTTT. The rearrangement uses TRBV20-1 and TRBJ2-3; unclear D gene. This CDR3 is built from 11 residues. Germline-derived CDR1 and CDR2 are DFQATT and SNEGSKA (reference sequence). Trimming took 3 bases from V and 4 from J, leaving 5 bases between them.